The TCR beta chain under discussion was sequenced for a study of blood T cell repertoires in COVID-19. The CDR3 spans 15 residues. Germline V lookup: CDR1 PRHDT, CDR2 FYEKMQ (reference sequence). J was trimmed by 2 bases and V by 0 bases; bases with no gene match: 4. Measured with immunoSEQ multiplex PCR; TCRdb has only the in-frame clones, and not every one. The sample shows roughly 140,000 clones, roughly 82% of them seen only once. The genes are TRBV13 and TRBJ2-7; 7 bases align to TRBD2. This clonotype was sampled from a man between 65 and 85 years old with acute or convalescent COVID-19. Sequencing was carried out using peripheral blood. This CDR3 reads CASSLGPAGTYEQYF. CDR3 in DNA: TGTGCCAGCAGCTTAGGTCCAGCGGGGACCTACGAGCAGTACTTC.